A selection of T cell receptor beta chains follows, all from one sample in a study of blood T cells in healthy people across ages. TCRdb fed the 5' RACE reads into MiXCR, producing one record per CDR3 protein. This table has approximately 780,000 distinct CDR3 sequences, roughly 25% appearing once. These same records also appear under a second study, on T cells of mothers and their children.

Source material: blood. Every receptor here comes from a boy aged 5-17 years in good health. The CDR3 runs from the conserved cysteine through the conserved F or W. The size entry is marked missing in some rows and otherwise reads once, few, many or a size class.

V gene: TRBV3-1
J gene: .
clone size: few
CDR3 protein: CASSQDRLGEQFF

V gene: TRBV9
J gene: TRBJ1-4
clone size: .
CDR3 protein: CASSVGLTNEKLFF

V gene: TRBV14
J gene: .
clone size: .
CDR3 protein: CASSQEGSLYNEQYF

V gene: TRBV9
J gene: .
clone size: few
CDR3 protein: CASSTGLGETQYF

V gene: TRBV21-1
J gene: .
clone size: .
CDR3 protein: CASSPQGTAYEQYF

V gene: TRBV4-2
J gene: TRBJ2-1
clone size: .
CDR3 protein: CASSQDWIISYNEQFF

V gene: TRBV7-9
J gene: TRBJ2-3
clone size: .
CDR3 protein: CASSSSGTGSLDTQYF

V gene: TRBV20-1
J gene: TRBJ2-1
clone size: .
CDR3 protein: CSAPPEVGGEQFF

V gene: TRBV2
J gene: TRBJ2-3
clone size: .
CDR3 protein: CASNSPGGTDTQYF

V gene: TRBV7-6
J gene: TRBJ2-3
clone size: .
CDR3 protein: CASVAGGTDTQYF

V gene: TRBV10-2
J gene: TRBJ2-1
clone size: .
CDR3 protein: CASNEGAFYNEQFF

V gene: TRBV29-1
J gene: TRBJ2-5
clone size: many
CDR3 protein: CSILWSLGETQYF

V gene: TRBV7-3
J gene: TRBJ2-1
clone size: .
CDR3 protein: CASSLGQRGRNEQFF

V gene: TRBV30
J gene: TRBJ1-2
clone size: few
CDR3 protein: CAWSVGTGYTF

V gene: TRBV7-6
J gene: TRBJ2-1
clone size: many
CDR3 protein: CASSPPRTNSYNEQFF

V gene: TRBV7-6
J gene: TRBJ2-5
clone size: .
CDR3 protein: CASSPRGGGASGETQYF

V gene: TRBV4-1
J gene: .
clone size: .
CDR3 protein: CASSQTGLAAYNEQFF

V gene: TRBV10-2
J gene: TRBJ1-2
clone size: .
CDR3 protein: CASSESNSLAYGHTF

V gene: TRBV6-5
J gene: TRBJ2-1
clone size: few
CDR3 protein: CASNSGGLREQFF

V gene: TRBV7-9
J gene: TRBJ1-1
clone size: .
CDR3 protein: CASSLGQQGGTRGAFF

V gene: TRBV7-8
J gene: TRBJ1-1
clone size: few
CDR3 protein: CASSLGRQGMNTEAFF

V gene: TRBV6-5
J gene: TRBJ2-7
clone size: .
CDR3 protein: CASRYGSGPSYEQYF

V gene: TRBV7-9
J gene: TRBJ1-1
clone size: .
CDR3 protein: CASSLGAGRWGEAFF

V gene: TRBV6-5
J gene: TRBJ2-7
clone size: few
CDR3 protein: CASSRDRTSSYEQYF

V gene: TRBV2
J gene: TRBJ2-2
clone size: few
CDR3 protein: CAARGLTGELFF

V gene: TRBV6-6
J gene: .
clone size: few
CDR3 protein: CASSSWPPGVEQYF

V gene: TRBV20-1
J gene: TRBJ1-5
clone size: .
CDR3 protein: CSARKGVQPQHF

V gene: TRBV20-1
J gene: TRBJ2-3
clone size: few
CDR3 protein: CSAPPRGARTDTQYF

V gene: TRBV4-1
J gene: TRBJ1-2
clone size: few
CDR3 protein: CASSQDRLIGYTF

V gene: TRBV7-2
J gene: TRBJ1-2
clone size: few
CDR3 protein: CASGPPGTANYGYTF

V gene: TRBV5-1
J gene: TRBJ1-1
clone size: many
CDR3 protein: CASSLGGIGTEAFF

V gene: TRBV7-2
J gene: TRBJ2-2
clone size: .
CDR3 protein: CASISRDSSSGGELFF

V gene: TRBV7-2
J gene: TRBJ1-4
clone size: many
CDR3 protein: CASSLDRATNEKLFF

V gene: TRBV3-1
J gene: TRBJ2-1
clone size: .
CDR3 protein: CASSQDPGTSRREQFF

V gene: TRBV2
J gene: TRBJ1-5
clone size: .
CDR3 protein: CASSERYNQPQHF

V gene: TRBV7-2
J gene: TRBJ2-7
clone size: few
CDR3 protein: CASSLLIGGLANEQYF

V gene: TRBV4-1
J gene: .
clone size: few
CDR3 protein: CASSPRASVNNEQFF

V gene: TRBV7-3
J gene: TRBJ2-3
clone size: .
CDR3 protein: CASSFGHSADTQYF

V gene: TRBV19
J gene: TRBJ1-3
clone size: few
CDR3 protein: CASRTSSISGNTIYF

V gene: TRBV10-3
J gene: TRBJ2-7
clone size: .
CDR3 protein: CAISESDRGSYEQYF

V gene: TRBV9
J gene: TRBJ1-6
clone size: few
CDR3 protein: CASSAGAYNSSLHF

V gene: TRBV10-2
J gene: TRBJ2-1
clone size: .
CDR3 protein: CASQTSGGYNEQFF

V gene: TRBV28
J gene: TRBJ2-7
clone size: few
CDR3 protein: CASRTGGSSYEQYF

V gene: TRBV27
J gene: TRBJ2-5
clone size: .
CDR3 protein: CASRKRPGKQETQYF

V gene: TRBV4-1
J gene: TRBJ1-5
clone size: few
CDR3 protein: CASGSMDQPQHF

V gene: TRBV20-1
J gene: TRBJ2-7
clone size: .
CDR3 protein: CSAQRQGAYEQYF

V gene: TRBV12-3/TRBV12-4
J gene: TRBJ2-5
clone size: many
CDR3 protein: CASSLGEETQYF

V gene: TRBV6-6
J gene: TRBJ1-6
clone size: .
CDR3 protein: CASSYDRGQGSPLHF

V gene: TRBV12-3/TRBV12-4
J gene: TRBJ2-7
clone size: few
CDR3 protein: CASSSGGHEQYF

V gene: TRBV7-3
J gene: TRBJ1-1
clone size: .
CDR3 protein: CASSSGQGRDTEAFF

V gene: TRBV2
J gene: TRBJ1-4
clone size: few
CDR3 protein: CASTSRNEKLFF

V gene: TRBV2
J gene: TRBJ2-3
clone size: few
CDR3 protein: CASSEDTDTQYF

V gene: TRBV29-1
J gene: TRBJ2-5
clone size: .
CDR3 protein: CSSESPGKTSGGQETQYF

V gene: TRBV18
J gene: TRBJ2-7
clone size: .
CDR3 protein: CASSPPTPPEQYF

V gene: TRBV5-5
J gene: TRBJ1-3
clone size: .
CDR3 protein: CASSRPGFPGNTIYF